A selection of T cell receptor beta chains follows, all from one sample in a study of shared clonotypes between healthy human individuals. Clones were read by immunoSEQ multiplex PCR, and TCRdb kept only the in-frame ones, dropping some. The table shows some 2,100,000 clones, with approximately 96% occurring only once. Sequencing used naive CD4+ T cells sorted from blood. The receptor set was obtained from a man between 18 and 29 years old in good health. CDR3s include the opening cysteine and the closing phenylalanine or tryptophan. D genes are given only for firm matches.

J gene: TRBJ1-1; CDR3 length: 14; V gene: TRBV11-1; D gene: -; CDR3 protein: CASSLAGSREVAFF; CDR3 DNA: TGTGCCAGCAGCTTAGCGGGGTCCCGGGAAGTGGCTTTCTTT
J gene: TRBJ1-5; CDR3 length: 20; V gene: TRBV11-3; D gene: -; CDR3 protein: CASSLEGSTTGSGGNQPQHF; CDR3 DNA: TGTGCCAGCAGCCTGGAAGGTTCGACCACAGGGTCCGGGGGCAATCAGCCCCAGCATTTT
J gene: TRBJ2-4; CDR3 length: 15; V gene: TRBV7-9; D gene: -; CDR3 protein: CASSRQVLAKNIQYF; CDR3 DNA: TGTGCCAGCAGCAGACAGGTTCTAGCCAAAAACATTCAGTACTTC
J gene: TRBJ1-2; CDR3 length: 13; V gene: TRBV28; D gene: TRBD1; CDR3 protein: CASSLAGGIGYTF; CDR3 DNA: TGTGCCAGCAGTTTAGCAGGGGGCATAGGCTACACCTTC
J gene: TRBJ2-7; CDR3 length: 13; V gene: TRBV6-5; D gene: TRBD1; CDR3 protein: CASSYRGPGEQYF; CDR3 DNA: TGTGCCAGCAGTTACAGGGGGCCCGGGGAGCAGTACTTC
J gene: TRBJ2-7; CDR3 length: 13; V gene: TRBV6-5; D gene: -; CDR3 protein: CASSYSPNSEQYF; CDR3 DNA: TGTGCCAGCAGTTACTCGCCGAATTCCGAGCAGTACTTC
J gene: TRBJ2-2; CDR3 length: 12; V gene: TRBV7-6; D gene: -; CDR3 protein: CASSLRFGELFF; CDR3 DNA: TGTGCCAGCAGCCTCCGGTTCGGGGAGCTGTTTTTT
J gene: TRBJ2-7; CDR3 length: 17; V gene: TRBV5-1; D gene: -; CDR3 protein: CASSLFAGQTGPYEQYF; CDR3 DNA: TGCGCCAGCAGCTTGTTCGCAGGGCAGACCGGACCCTACGAGCAGTACTTC
J gene: TRBJ2-7; CDR3 length: 15; V gene: TRBV4-1; D gene: -; CDR3 protein: CASSQEWGELYEQYF; CDR3 DNA: TGCGCCAGCAGCCAAGAGTGGGGGGAACTCTACGAGCAGTACTTC
J gene: TRBJ2-2; CDR3 length: 16; V gene: TRBV5-5; D gene: -; CDR3 protein: CASSSPKDSHTGELFF; CDR3 DNA: TGTGCCAGCAGCTCCCCCAAAGACAGTCACACCGGGGAGCTGTTTTTT
J gene: TRBJ2-7; CDR3 length: 14; V gene: TRBV7-3; D gene: -; CDR3 protein: CASSPGFPSYEQYF; CDR3 DNA: TGTGCCAGCAGCCCAGGGTTTCCGTCCTACGAGCAGTACTTC
J gene: TRBJ1-2; CDR3 length: 13; V gene: TRBV7-8; D gene: TRBD1; CDR3 protein: CASSPGGSYGYTF; CDR3 DNA: TGTGCCAGCAGCCCAGGGGGGTCCTATGGCTACACCTTC
J gene: TRBJ1-1; CDR3 length: 15; V gene: TRBV30; D gene: TRBD1; CDR3 protein: CAWSPDRAVSTEAFF; CDR3 DNA: TGTGCCTGGAGCCCTGACAGGGCGGTGTCGACTGAAGCTTTCTTT
J gene: TRBJ2-3; CDR3 length: 16; V gene: TRBV2; D gene: -; CDR3 protein: CASSGPNVRGTDTQYF; CDR3 DNA: TGTGCCAGCAGTGGCCCCAATGTGCGGGGCACAGATACGCAGTATTTT
J gene: TRBJ1-5; CDR3 length: 13; V gene: TRBV19; D gene: TRBD1; CDR3 protein: CASRDRGAQPQHF; CDR3 DNA: TGTGCCAGTAGGGACAGGGGCGCTCAGCCCCAGCATTTT
J gene: TRBJ2-5; CDR3 length: 16; V gene: TRBV4-1; D gene: -; CDR3 protein: CASSQGLTGGEETQYF; CDR3 DNA: TGCGCCAGCAGCCAAGGGCTCACTGGAGGGGAAGAGACCCAGTACTTC